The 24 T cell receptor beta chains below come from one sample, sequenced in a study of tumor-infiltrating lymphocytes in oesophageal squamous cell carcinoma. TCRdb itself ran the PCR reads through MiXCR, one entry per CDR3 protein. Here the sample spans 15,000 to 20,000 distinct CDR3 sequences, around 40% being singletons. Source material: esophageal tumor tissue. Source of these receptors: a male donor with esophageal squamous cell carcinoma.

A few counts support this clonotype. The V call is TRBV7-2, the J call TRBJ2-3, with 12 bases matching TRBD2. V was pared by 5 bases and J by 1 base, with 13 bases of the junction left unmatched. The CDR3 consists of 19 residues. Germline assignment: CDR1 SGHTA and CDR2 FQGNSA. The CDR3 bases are TGTGCCAGCAGCCCGGGGAAAGGGACTAGCGGGCGGGGCACAGATACGCAGTATTTT. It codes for CASSPGKGTSGRGTDTQYF.

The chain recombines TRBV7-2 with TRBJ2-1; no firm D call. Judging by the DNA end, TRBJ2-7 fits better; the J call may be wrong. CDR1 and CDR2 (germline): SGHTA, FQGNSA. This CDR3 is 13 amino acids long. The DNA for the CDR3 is TGTGCCAGCAACCCCGGACGGTCCTACGAGCAGTACTTC. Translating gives CASNPGRSYEQYF.

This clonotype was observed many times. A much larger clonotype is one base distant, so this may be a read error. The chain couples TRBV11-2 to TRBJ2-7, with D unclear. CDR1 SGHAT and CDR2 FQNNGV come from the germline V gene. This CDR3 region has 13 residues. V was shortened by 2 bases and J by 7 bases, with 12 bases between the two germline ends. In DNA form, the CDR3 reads TGTGCCAGCAGCTTAACCCCTTACAATGAGCAGTACTTC. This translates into CASSLTPYNEQYF.

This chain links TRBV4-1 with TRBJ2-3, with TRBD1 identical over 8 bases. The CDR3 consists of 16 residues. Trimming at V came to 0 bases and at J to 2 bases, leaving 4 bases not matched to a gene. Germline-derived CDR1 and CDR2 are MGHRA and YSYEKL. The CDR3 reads CASSQDLGQATDTQYF. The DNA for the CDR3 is TGCGCCAGCAGCCAAGATCTGGGACAGGCCACAGATACGCAGTATTTT.

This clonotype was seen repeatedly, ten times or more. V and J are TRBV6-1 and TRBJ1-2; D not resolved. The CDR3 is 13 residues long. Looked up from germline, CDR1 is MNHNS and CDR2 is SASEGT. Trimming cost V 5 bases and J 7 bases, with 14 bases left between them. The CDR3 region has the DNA TGTGCCAGCAGTTTAAGCCCCCTAGTTGGCTACACCTTC. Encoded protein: CASSLSPLVGYTF.

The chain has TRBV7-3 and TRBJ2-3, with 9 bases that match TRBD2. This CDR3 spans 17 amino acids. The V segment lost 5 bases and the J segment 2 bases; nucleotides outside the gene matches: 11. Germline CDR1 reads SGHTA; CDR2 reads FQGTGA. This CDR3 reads CASSLEASGKPTDTQYF. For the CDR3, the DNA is TGTGCCAGCAGCCTAGAGGCTAGCGGGAAACCCACAGATACGCAGTATTTT.

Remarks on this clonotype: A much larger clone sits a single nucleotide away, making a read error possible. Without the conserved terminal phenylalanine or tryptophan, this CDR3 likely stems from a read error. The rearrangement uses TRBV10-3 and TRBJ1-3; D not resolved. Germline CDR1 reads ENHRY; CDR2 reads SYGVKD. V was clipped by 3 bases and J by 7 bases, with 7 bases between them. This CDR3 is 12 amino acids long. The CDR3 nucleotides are TGTGCCATCAGTGACCCCGGGAACACCATATATTCT. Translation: CAISDPGNTIYS.

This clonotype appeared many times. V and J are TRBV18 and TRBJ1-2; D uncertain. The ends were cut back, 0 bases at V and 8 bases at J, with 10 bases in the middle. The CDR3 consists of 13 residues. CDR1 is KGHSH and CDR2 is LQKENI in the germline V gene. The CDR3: CASSPPGSWGYTF. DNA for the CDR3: TGTGCCAGCTCACCACCGGGCTCTTGGGGCTACACCTTC.

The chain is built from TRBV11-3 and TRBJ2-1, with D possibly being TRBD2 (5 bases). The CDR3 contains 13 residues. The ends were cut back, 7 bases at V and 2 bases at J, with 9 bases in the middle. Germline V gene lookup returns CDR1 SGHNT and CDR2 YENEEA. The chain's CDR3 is CASTRAAYNEQFF. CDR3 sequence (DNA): TGTGCCAGCACGCGGGCGGCCTACAATGAGCAGTTCTTC.

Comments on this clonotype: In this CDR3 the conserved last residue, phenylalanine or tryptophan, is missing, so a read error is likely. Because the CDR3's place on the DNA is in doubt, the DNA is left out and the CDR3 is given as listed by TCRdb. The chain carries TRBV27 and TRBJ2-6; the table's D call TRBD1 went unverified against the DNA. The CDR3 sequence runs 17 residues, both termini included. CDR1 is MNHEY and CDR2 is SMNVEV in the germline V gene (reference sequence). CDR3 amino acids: CASSSAGQGSYEQYFGA.

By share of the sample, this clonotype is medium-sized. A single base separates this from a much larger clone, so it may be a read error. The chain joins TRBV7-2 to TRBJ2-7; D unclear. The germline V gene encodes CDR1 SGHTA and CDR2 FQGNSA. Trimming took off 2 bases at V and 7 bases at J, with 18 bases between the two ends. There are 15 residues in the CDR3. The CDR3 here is CASSLYSGTYNEQYF. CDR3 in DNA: TGTGCCAGCAGCTTATACTCCGGAACCTACAATGAGCAGTACTTC.

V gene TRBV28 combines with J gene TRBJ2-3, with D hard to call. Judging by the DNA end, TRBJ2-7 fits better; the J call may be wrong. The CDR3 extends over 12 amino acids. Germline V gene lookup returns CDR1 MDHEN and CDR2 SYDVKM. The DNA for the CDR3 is TGTGCCAGCAGCCCCCTTGGGGACGAGCAGTACTTC. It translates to CASSPLGDEQYF.

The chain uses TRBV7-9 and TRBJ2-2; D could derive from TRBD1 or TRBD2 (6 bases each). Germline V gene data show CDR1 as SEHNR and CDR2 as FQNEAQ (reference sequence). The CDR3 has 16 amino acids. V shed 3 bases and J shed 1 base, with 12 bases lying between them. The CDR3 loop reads CASSLRGAENTGELFF. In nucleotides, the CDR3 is TGTGCCAGCAGCTTGAGGGGGGCCGAGAACACCGGGGAGCTGTTTTTT.

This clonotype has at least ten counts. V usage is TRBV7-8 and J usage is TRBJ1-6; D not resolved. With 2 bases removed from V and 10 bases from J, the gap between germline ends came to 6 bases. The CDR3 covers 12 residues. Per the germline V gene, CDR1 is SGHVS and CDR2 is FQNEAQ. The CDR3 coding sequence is TGTGCCAGCAGCTTAACGGCGTCACCCCTCCACTTT. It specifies CASSLTASPLHF.

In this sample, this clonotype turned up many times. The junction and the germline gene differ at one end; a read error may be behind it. The CDR3 nucleotides are TGTGCCAGCAGCTTAGCGGCTAGCGGGAACACCGGGGAGCTGTACTTC. Translation gives CASSLAASGNTGELYF. The chain links TRBV7-6 to TRBJ2-7; 9 bases map to TRBD2. From germline, CDR1 is SGHVS and CDR2 FNYEAQ. The CDR3 has 16 residues.

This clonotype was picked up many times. The CDR3 spells CASRFGYF. The CDR3 region has the DNA TGTGCCAGCAGGTTTGGTTACTTC. The chain joins TRBV27 to TRBJ2-5; D is uncertain. CDR3 length: 8 amino acids. Germline V CDR1 and CDR2: MNHEY, SMNVEV (reference sequence). The V gene lost 6 bases and the J gene lost 14 bases, with 7 bases spanning the gap.

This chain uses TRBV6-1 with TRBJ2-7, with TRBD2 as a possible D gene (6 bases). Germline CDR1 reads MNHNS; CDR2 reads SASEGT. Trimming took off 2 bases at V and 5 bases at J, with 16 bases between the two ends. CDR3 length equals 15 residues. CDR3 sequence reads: CASSESDLGGDEQYF. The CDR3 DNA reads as TGTGCCAGCAGTGAATCGGATTTGGGGGGAGACGAGCAGTACTTC.

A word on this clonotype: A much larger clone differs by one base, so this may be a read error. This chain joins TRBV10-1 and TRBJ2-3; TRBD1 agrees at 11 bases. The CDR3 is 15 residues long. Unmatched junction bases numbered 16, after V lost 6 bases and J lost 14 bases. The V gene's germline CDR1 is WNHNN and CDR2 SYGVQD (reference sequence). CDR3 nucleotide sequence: TGCGCCAGCAGATTAGGACAGGGGGCGATCGGGGAGCTGTATTTT. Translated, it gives CASRLGQGAIGELYF.

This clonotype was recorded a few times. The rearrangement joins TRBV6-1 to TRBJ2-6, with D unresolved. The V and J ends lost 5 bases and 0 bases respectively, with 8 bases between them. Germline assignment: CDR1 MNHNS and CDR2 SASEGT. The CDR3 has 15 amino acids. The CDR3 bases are TGTGCCAGCAGTCCCGGATCCTCTGGGGCCAACGTCCTGACTTTC. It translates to CASSPGSSGANVLTF.

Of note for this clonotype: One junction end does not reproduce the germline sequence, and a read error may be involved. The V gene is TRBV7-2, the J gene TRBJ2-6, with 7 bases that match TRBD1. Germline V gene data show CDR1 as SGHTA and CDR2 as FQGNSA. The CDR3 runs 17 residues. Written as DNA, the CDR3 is TGTGTCAGCAGCCCACAGGGGCCGAGCTCTGGGGCCAACGTCCTGACTTTC. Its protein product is CVSSPQGPSSGANVLTF.

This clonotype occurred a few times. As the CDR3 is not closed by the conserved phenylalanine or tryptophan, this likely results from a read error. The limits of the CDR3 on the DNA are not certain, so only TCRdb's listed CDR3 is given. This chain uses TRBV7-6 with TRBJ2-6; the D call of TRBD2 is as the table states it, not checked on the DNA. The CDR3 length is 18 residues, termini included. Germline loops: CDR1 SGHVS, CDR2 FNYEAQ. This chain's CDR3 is CASSSGSGQGPYEQYFGA.

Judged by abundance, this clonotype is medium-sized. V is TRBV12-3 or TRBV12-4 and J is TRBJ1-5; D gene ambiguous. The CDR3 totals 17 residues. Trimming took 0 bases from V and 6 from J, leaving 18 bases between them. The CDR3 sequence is CASSLATGPQGSQPQHF. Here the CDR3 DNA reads TGTGCCAGCAGTTTAGCCACTGGGCCTCAAGGTAGTCAGCCCCAGCATTTT.

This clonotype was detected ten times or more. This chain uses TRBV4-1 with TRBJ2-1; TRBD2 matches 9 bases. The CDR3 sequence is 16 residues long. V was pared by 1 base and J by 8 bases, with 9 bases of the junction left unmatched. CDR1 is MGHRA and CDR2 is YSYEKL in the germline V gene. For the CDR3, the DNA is TGCGCCAGCAGCCAAGTTTCCGGCGGGGGGGTCGATGAGCAGTTCTTC. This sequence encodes CASSQVSGGGVDEQFF.

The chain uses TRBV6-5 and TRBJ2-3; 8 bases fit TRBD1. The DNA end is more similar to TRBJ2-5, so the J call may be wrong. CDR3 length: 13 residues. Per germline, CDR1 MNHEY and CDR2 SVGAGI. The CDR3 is CASSPGGVETQYF. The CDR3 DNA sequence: TGTGCCAGCAGCCCAGGGGGCGTGGAGACCCAGTACTTC.